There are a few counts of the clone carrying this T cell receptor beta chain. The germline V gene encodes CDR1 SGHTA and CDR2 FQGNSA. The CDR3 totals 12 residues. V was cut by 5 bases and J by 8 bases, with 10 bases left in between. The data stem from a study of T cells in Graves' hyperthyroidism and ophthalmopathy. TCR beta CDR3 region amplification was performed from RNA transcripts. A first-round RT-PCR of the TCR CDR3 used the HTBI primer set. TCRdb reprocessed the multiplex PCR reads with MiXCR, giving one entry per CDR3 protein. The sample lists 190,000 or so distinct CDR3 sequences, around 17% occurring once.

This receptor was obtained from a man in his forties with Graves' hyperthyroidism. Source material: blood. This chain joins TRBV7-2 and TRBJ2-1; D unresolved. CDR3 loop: CASSLGPDEQFF. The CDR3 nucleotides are TGTGCCAGCAGCCTCGGGCCAGATGAGCAGTTCTTC.